The 17 T cell receptor beta chains in this list originate from one sample, sequenced in a study of shared clonotypes between healthy human individuals (dated by TCRdb to between 2020 and 2021). The library was produced with the immunoSEQ multiplex PCR assay. The clones in this table, taken by TCRdb from immuneACCESS, are in-frame only. Not every clone is retained; where verified, under half of the shortfall comes from an unresolved V gene, and the cause of the rest is unknown. The sample table shows about 800,000 clones, and 95% to 97% are seen once. The top ten constitute about 0.21% of the sample. For the CD8 naive samples, CD45RO-negative cells were positively selected for CCR7, yielding a CD45RA+CCR7+ population from which TemRA cells were excluded. Input material: naive CD8+ T cells sorted from blood. This specimen's cell subset or site label, interpreted: CD45RA+CCR7+. Every receptor here comes from a man aged 30-40 years in good health.

J is TRBJ2-5 and V is TRBV2, with D unclear. Trimming left V 8 bases short and J 3 bases short, with 7 bases between. The germline V gene has CDR1 SNHLY and CDR2 FYNNEI. The CDR3 length is 11 residues. CDR3 nucleotide sequence: TGTGCCAGCGTTGATAAAGAGACCCAGTACTTC. This gives the protein CASVDKETQYF. The complete variable domain, with remaining parts taken from reference TRBV2 and TRBJ2-5, reads EPEVTQTPSHQVTQMGQEVILRCVPISNHLYFYWYRQILGQKVEFLVSFYNNEISEKSEIFDDQFSVERPDGSNFTLKIRSTKLEDSAMYFCASVDKETQYFGPGTRLLVL.

V usage is TRBV5-4 and J usage is TRBJ2-6; TRBD1 matches 11 bases. Trimming at V came to 0 bases and at J to 2 bases, leaving 4 bases not matched to a gene. Germline CDR1 and CDR2: SGHNT and YYREEE (reference sequence). The CDR3 length is 18 residues. CDR3 residues: CASSLAGQGATGANVLTF. The CDR3, as DNA: TGTGCCAGCAGCTTGGCTGGACAGGGGGCGACTGGGGCCAACGTCCTGACTTTC.

This chain joins TRBV9 and TRBJ2-7, with D possibly TRBD2 on 5 matching bases. CDR3 length equals 15 residues. Germline loops: CDR1 SGDLS, CDR2 YYNGEE. Trimming took 4 bases from V and 3 from J, leaving 17 bases between them. The CDR3 loop is CASSPKAGGVYEQYF. In nucleotides, the CDR3 is TGTGCCAGCAGCCCTAAGGCAGGAGGAGTCTACGAGCAGTACTTC. Filled out from reference TRBV9 and TRBJ2-7, the complete variable domain reads DSGVTQTPKHLITATGQRVTLRCSPRSGDLSVYWYQQSLDQGLQFLIQYYNGEERAKGNILERFSAQQFPDLHSELNLSSLELGDSALYFCASSPKAGGVYEQYFGPGTRLTVT.

This rearrangement joins TRBV7-9 to TRBJ1-2; no clear D. Germline V gene data show CDR1 as SEHNR and CDR2 as FQNEAQ (reference sequence). The V gene lost 5 bases and the J gene lost 4 bases, with 11 bases spanning the gap. The length of the CDR3 is 13 residues. CDR3 DNA sequence: TGTGCCAGCAGCCCGGATACTTTCTATGGCTACACCTTC. It encodes CASSPDTFYGYTF.

The chain uses TRBV4-1 and TRBJ2-2; maybe TRBD2 (6 bases). This CDR3 is built from 15 residues. The germline V and J ends were trimmed by 1 base and 5 bases, with 11 bases remaining between them. The V gene's germline CDR1 is MGHRA and CDR2 YSYEKL. As DNA, the CDR3 is TGCGCCAGCAGCCAAGTGTCAGGGAGGACCGGGGAGCTGTTTTTT. Translation: CASSQVSGRTGELFF.

The CDR3 DNA is TGTGCCAGCAGGGGGCCTCATTCCTACGAGCAGTACTTC. Encoded protein: CASRGPHSYEQYF. V gene TRBV2 combines with J gene TRBJ2-7; possibly TRBD1 for D (5 bases). V was shortened by 6 bases and J by 1 base, with 10 bases between the two germline ends. The CDR3 contains 13 residues. CDR1 and CDR2 (germline): SNHLY, FYNNEI.

The chain employs TRBV9 and TRBJ2-7, with TRBD1 matching 10 bases. Trimming at V came to 5 bases and at J to 2 bases, leaving 4 bases not matched to a gene. CDR1 is SGDLS and CDR2 is YYNGEE in the germline V gene. The CDR3 loop spans 14 amino acids. The CDR3 loop reads CASSRTGGPYEQYF. The CDR3 DNA is TGTGCCAGCAGTCGGACAGGGGGGCCCTACGAGCAGTACTTC.

This chain uses TRBV19 with TRBJ1-5; D remains unclear. The CDR3 spans 16 residues. Germline V gene data show CDR1 as LNHDA and CDR2 as SQIVND (reference sequence). V was shortened by 5 bases and J by 4 bases, with 18 bases between the two germline ends. The DNA of the CDR3 is TGTGCCAGTAGTTCTCACATCTCAGCCCGGAATCAGCCCCAGCATTTT. This sequence encodes CASSSHISARNQPQHF.

The CDR3 loop is CASSEDSWIGAQGGEKLFF. DNA of the CDR3: TGTGCCAGCAGTGAGGATTCGTGGATAGGTGCGCAGGGGGGTGAAAAACTGTTTTTT. The gene calls are TRBV6-1 and TRBJ1-4, with 7 bases aligning to TRBD1. The CDR3 sequence is 19 residues long. CDR1 MNHNS and CDR2 SASEGT come from the germline V gene. Unmatched junction bases numbered 20, after V lost 3 bases and J lost 7 bases.

V gene TRBV28 combines with J gene TRBJ2-1; D possibly corresponds to TRBD2 (6 bases). Germline V CDR1 and CDR2: MDHEN, SYDVKM. The CDR3 extends over 15 amino acids. V was clipped by 3 bases and J by 6 bases, with 15 bases between them. CDR3 sequence (DNA): TGTGCCAGCAGTTTGCGCGTGCGGGAATTCAATGAGCAGTTCTTC. As protein: CASSLRVREFNEQFF.

This clone was detected once. CDR3 residues: CASRQGNEQFF. Here the CDR3 DNA reads TGTGCCAGCAGACAGGGCAATGAGCAGTTCTTC. The chain links TRBV7-3 to TRBJ2-1; possible D gene TRBD1, 6 bases. CDR3 length: 11 residues. The V end was cut by 6 bases, the J end by 6 bases, with 6 bases between. Germline V gene data show CDR1 as SGHTA and CDR2 as FQGTGA.

The V and J genes are TRBV18 and TRBJ1-4; no clear D gene. The V end was cut by 8 bases, the J end by 5 bases, with 15 bases between. The germline V gene has CDR1 KGHSH and CDR2 LQKENI. The CDR3 contains 14 residues. The CDR3 DNA reads TGTGCCAGCCCCGGGGAAGGGCAGAATGAAAAACTGTTTTTT. It yields the protein CASPGEGQNEKLFF.

V is TRBV6-8 and J is TRBJ2-7, with D possibly being TRBD1 or TRBD2 (5 bases each). Germline lookup yields CDR1 MNHGY and CDR2 SAAAGT. The V end lost 7 bases, the J end lost 2 bases, and 24 bases lay between the germline ends. The CDR3 runs to 17 residues. CDR3 nucleotide sequence: TGTGCCAGCAATCACGGGGCAGCGGATGCAGCGGCCTACGAGCAGTACTTC. Residues: CASNHGAADAAAYEQYF.

This sequence joins TRBV7-9 and TRBJ2-1; 8 bases are a match to TRBD1. The CDR3 is 17 residues long. After removal of 4 bases from V and 4 bases from J, the junction contained 12 bases not matched to a gene. CDR1 SEHNR and CDR2 FQNEAQ come from the germline V gene (reference sequence). CDR3: CASSSGQGMRNYNEQFF. The DNA for the CDR3 is TGTGCCAGCAGCTCTGGACAGGGTATGAGGAATTACAATGAGCAGTTCTTC.

The rearrangement links TRBV9 to TRBJ1-5; D not certain. The CDR3 is 14 amino acids. Between the trimmed V and J ends, which lost 4 bases and 1 base, there was a span of 9 bases. Germline assignment: CDR1 SGDLS and CDR2 YYNGEE. The DNA for the CDR3 is TGTGCCAGCAGCCAATCCGGCAGCAATCAGCCCCAGCATTTT. Its protein product is CASSQSGSNQPQHF. The whole variable domain, remainder taken from reference TRBV9 and TRBJ1-5, is DSGVTQTPKHLITATGQRVTLRCSPRSGDLSVYWYQQSLDQGLQFLIQYYNGEERAKGNILERFSAQQFPDLHSELNLSSLELGDSALYFCASSQSGSNQPQHFGDGTRLSIL.

The CDR3 sequence: CASGTRIYEQFF. The DNA of the CDR3 is TGTGCCAGTGGGACTAGAATATATGAGCAGTTCTTC. The chain links TRBV19 to TRBJ2-1; 8 bases match TRBD2. Germline loops: CDR1 LNHDA, CDR2 SQIVND (reference sequence). CDR3 length: 12 residues. V dropped 8 bases and J dropped 8; count of bases not matched to a gene: 5.

This sequence joins TRBV10-3 and TRBJ2-3; D possibly matches TRBD1 or TRBD2 (6 bases each). V lost 8 bases, J lost 6 bases, and 12 bases lay in between. This CDR3 is built from 12 residues. Germline CDR1 ENHRY, CDR2 SYGVKD. The CDR3 DNA sequence: TGTGCCATCCGGGGGCCGGGGGATACGCAGTATTTT. Its translation: CAIRGPGDTQYF.